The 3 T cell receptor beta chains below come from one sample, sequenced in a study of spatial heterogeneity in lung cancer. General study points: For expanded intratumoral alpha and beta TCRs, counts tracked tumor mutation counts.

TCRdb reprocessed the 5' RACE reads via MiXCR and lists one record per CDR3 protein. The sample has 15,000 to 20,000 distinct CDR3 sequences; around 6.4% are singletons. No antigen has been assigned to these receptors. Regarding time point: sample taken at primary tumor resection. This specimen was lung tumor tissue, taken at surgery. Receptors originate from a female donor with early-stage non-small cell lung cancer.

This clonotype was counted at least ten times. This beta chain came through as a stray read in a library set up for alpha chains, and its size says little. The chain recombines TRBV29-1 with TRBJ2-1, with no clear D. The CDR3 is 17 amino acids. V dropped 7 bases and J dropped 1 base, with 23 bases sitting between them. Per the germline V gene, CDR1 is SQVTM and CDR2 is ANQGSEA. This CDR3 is CSARPPISEPSYNEQFF. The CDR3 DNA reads TGCAGCGCTAGACCCCCAATATCGGAACCATCCTACAATGAGCAGTTCTTC.

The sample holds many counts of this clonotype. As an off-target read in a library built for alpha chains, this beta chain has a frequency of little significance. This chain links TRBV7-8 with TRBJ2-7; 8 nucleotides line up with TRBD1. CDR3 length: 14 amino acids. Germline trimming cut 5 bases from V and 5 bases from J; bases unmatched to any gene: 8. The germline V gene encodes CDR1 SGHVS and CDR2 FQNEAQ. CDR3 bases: TGTGCCAGCAGCCCCCAGGACAGGGTCGACGAGCAGTACTTC. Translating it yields CASSPQDRVDEQYF.

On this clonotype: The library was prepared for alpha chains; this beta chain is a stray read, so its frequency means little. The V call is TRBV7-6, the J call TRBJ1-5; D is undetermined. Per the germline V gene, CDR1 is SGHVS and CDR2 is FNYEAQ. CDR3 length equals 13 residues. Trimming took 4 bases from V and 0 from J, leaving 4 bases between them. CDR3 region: CASSSNSNQPQHF. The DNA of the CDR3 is TGTGCCAGCAGCTCTAATAGCAATCAGCCCCAGCATTTT.